This passage covers 26 T cell receptor beta chains from one sample sequenced in a study of molecular identifiers for immune sequencing clone quantification. TCRdb re-derived calls from the PCR reads in MiXCR, one entry per CDR3 protein. Of under 650,000 distinct CDR3 sequences detected, about 20% appear once; the ten largest clones hold 0.85% to 0.9%. Sequencing was carried out using naive CD8+ T cells from blood, with Jurkat cell RNA spiked in. Subset noted: FACS-sorted CD8+CD4-CCR7+CD45RA+ naive T cells. These receptors were taken from a human donor in good health. Some libraries in this study had Jurkat cell RNA spiked in.

The J gene is TRBJ2-1, the V gene TRBV7-6, with D maybe TRBD1 (6 bases). CDR1 SGHVS and CDR2 FNYEAQ come from the germline V gene. The CDR3 is 16 amino acids. V was shortened by 4 bases and J by 5 bases, with 18 bases between the two germline ends. In DNA form, the CDR3 reads TGTGCCAGCAGCTCTTTAAACAGGGAGATAGACAATGAGCAGTTCTTC. Amino acids: CASSSLNREIDNEQFF.

Notes on this clonotype: One base away lies a much larger clone, so this may be a sequencing read error. V gene TRBV4-3 combines with J gene TRBJ2-7, with TRBD1 matching 10 bases. CDR1 and CDR2 from the germline V gene are LGHNA and YSLEER. There are 16 residues in the CDR3. The J segment lost 5 bases and the V segment lost 0 bases, leaving 7 bases of the junction unmatched. CDR3 sequence (DNA): TGCGCCAGCAGCCAAGATCAACGACAGGGGGCTGACGAGCAGTACTTC. This codes for CASSQDQRQGADEQYF.

This clonotype came up many times. The rearrangement joins TRBV29-1 to TRBJ2-7; D may be TRBD1 (6 bases). CDR1 is SQVTM and CDR2 is ANQGSEA in the germline V gene. The CDR3 length is 13 residues. Trimming pared 5 bases from V and 2 bases from J, leaving 13 bases between. Here the CDR3 DNA reads TGCAGCGTTACGCCAGGACAGACCTACGAGCAGTACTTC. It translates to CSVTPGQTYEQYF.

In its sample, this clonotype was seen many times. V gene TRBV12-3 or TRBV12-4 combines with J gene TRBJ2-6; possibly TRBD2 for D (6 bases). The CDR3 runs 15 residues. V lost 7 bases and J lost 0, with 10 bases in between. CDR3 amino acids: CASNWGDSGANVLTF. CDR3 nucleotide sequence: TGTGCCAGCAATTGGGGGGACTCTGGGGCCAACGTCCTGACTTTC.

This clonotype was found many times. The chain carries TRBV27 and TRBJ1-3; the D is unclear. Trimming left V 2 bases short and J 6 bases short, with 11 bases between. There are 14 residues in the CDR3. Per germline, CDR1 MNHEY and CDR2 SMNVEV (reference sequence). CDR3 nucleotides: TGTGCCAGCAGTTTAAGGCCGTTCGAAAACACCATATATTTT. Translating it yields CASSLRPFENTIYF.

In regard to this clonotype: A read error may be the cause here, since a much bigger clone is one base away. The chain uses TRBV7-2 and TRBJ1-4; D uncertain. The germline V gene has CDR1 SGHTA and CDR2 FQGNSA. This CDR3 is 13 amino acids long. CDR3 protein: CAGSLAVGEKLFF. In nucleotides, the CDR3 is TGTGCCGGCAGCCTAGCAGTCGGCGAAAAACTGTTTTTT.

V gene TRBV27 combines with J gene TRBJ2-7; TRBD2 matches at 11 bases. This CDR3 is 16 amino acids long. The V and J ends lost 6 bases and 4 bases, in that order; junction bases with no gene match: 11. Germline CDR1 reads MNHEY; CDR2 reads SMNVEV (reference sequence). CDR3 in DNA: TGTGCCAGCAGCTTGTTAACCGGGACTAGCGGTTACGAGCAGTACTTC. Protein: CASSLLTGTSGYEQYF.

This clonotype has ten or more counts. In nucleotides, the CDR3 is TGTGCCAGCAGTGACCCGATCCGTACCGGGACAGATAGCAATCAGCCCCAGCATTTT. Translating it yields CASSDPIRTGTDSNQPQHF. The V call is TRBV6-1, the J call TRBJ1-5; 7 nucleotides match TRBD1. The CDR3 runs to 19 residues. J was trimmed by 0 bases and V by 3 bases; bases with no gene match: 14. The germline V gene encodes CDR1 MNHNS and CDR2 SASEGT.

This clonotype was seen many times. The rearrangement uses TRBV30 and TRBJ2-7; weak D call: TRBD2 (6 bases). Per the germline V gene, CDR1 is GTSNPN and CDR2 is SVGIG (reference sequence). V gave up 8 bases and J gave up 3 bases, with 17 bases separating them. The CDR3 sequence is 13 residues long. The CDR3 DNA follows: TGTGCCATCTGGGGGGAAGGTTTCTACGAGCAGTACTTC. Its translation is CAIWGEGFYEQYF.

Many counts were recorded for this clonotype. V usage is TRBV6-5 and J usage is TRBJ2-2; TRBD1 matches 9 bases. The CDR3 loop spans 15 amino acids. The germline gives CDR1 MNHEY, CDR2 SVGAGI. V lost 3 bases to trimming and J lost 5 bases; unmatched junction nucleotides: 4. The chain's CDR3 is CASSYGTGSTGELFF. CDR3 coding DNA: TGTGCCAGCAGTTATGGGACAGGGTCTACCGGGGAGCTGTTTTTT.

This clonotype was observed many times. The V call is TRBV6-1, the J call TRBJ2-7, with D unresolved. The length of the CDR3 is 12 residues. Trimming shortened V by 3 bases and J by 9 bases, and 12 bases separated the two germline ends. Germline V CDR1 and CDR2: MNHNS, SASEGT. The CDR3 bases are TGTGCCAGCAGTGATCCTCCCATCGGGCAGTACTTC. This codes for CASSDPPIGQYF.

This clonotype has ten or more counts. The chain is built from TRBV15 and TRBJ2-5; D is unclear. Germline CDR1 is LNHNV and CDR2 is YYDKDF (reference sequence). There are 13 residues in the CDR3. Deletions cut 1 base from V and 3 bases from J, with 6 bases between. The CDR3: CATSRVGKETQYF. The CDR3 DNA sequence: TGTGCCACCAGCAGAGTTGGCAAAGAGACCCAGTACTTC.

Regarding this clonotype: A far larger clone differs by one base, so this is likely a read error. DNA for the CDR3: TGTGCCAGCGGACAGAGGAACACTGAAGCTTTCTTT. Translated, it gives CASGQRNTEAFF. The rearrangement uses TRBV11-2 and TRBJ1-1; D is perhaps TRBD1 (6 bases). Looked up from germline, CDR1 is SGHAT and CDR2 is FQNNGV. The CDR3 is 12 residues long. The germline V and J ends were trimmed by 8 bases and 1 base, with 8 bases remaining between them.

This clonotype was detected a few times. V is TRBV6-5 and J is TRBJ2-7; 7 bases are shared with TRBD2. The trim removed 0 bases at V and 5 bases at J, leaving 7 bases unmatched. Germline CDR1 is MNHEY and CDR2 is SVGAGI. The CDR3 has 15 amino acids. Here the CDR3 reads CASSYSRTSIDEQYF. The CDR3, as DNA: TGTGCCAGCAGTTACTCTAGGACTAGTATCGACGAGCAGTACTTC.

Concerning this clonotype: A read error may explain this, as a much larger clone is one base away. This chain connects TRBV28 to TRBJ2-7, with a tentative D call TRBD1 (6 bases). Germline V gene sequence: CDR1 MDHEN, CDR2 SYDVKM. The CDR3 covers 13 residues. This CDR3 is CAGSPWTVPEQYF. Written as DNA, the CDR3 is TGTGCCGGCAGTCCGTGGACAGTTCCCGAGCAGTACTTC.

The V and J genes are TRBV19 and TRBJ1-5; maybe TRBD1 (6 bases). The CDR3 consists of 15 residues. The V gene's germline CDR1 is LNHDA and CDR2 SQIVND (reference sequence). With 1 base removed from V and 5 bases from J, the gap between germline ends came to 12 bases. The CDR3 spells CASSIGGTLYQPQHF. The CDR3 DNA follows: TGTGCCAGTAGTATAGGCGGGACACTTTATCAGCCCCAGCATTTT.

Remarks on this clonotype: Since a much larger clone is just one base distant, this may be a read error. The rearrangement joins TRBV7-9 to TRBJ1-5; D is perhaps TRBD1 (6 bases). CDR1 and CDR2 (germline): SEHNR, FQNEAQ (reference sequence). The CDR3 consists of 15 residues. CDR3 nucleotide sequence: TGTGCCGGCAGTTTGGCAGGGGTAGGCAATCAGCCCCAGCATTTT. Protein: CAGSLAGVGNQPQHF.

As regards this clonotype: Just one base apart from a much larger clone, this may be a read error. The CDR3 protein is CSATGTEKSYNEQSF. Written as DNA, the CDR3 is TGCAGTGCTACCGGGACAGAGAAGTCCTACAATGAGCAGTCCTTC. The rearrangement joins TRBV20-1 to TRBJ2-1; 7 nucleotides line up with TRBD1. The germline V gene encodes CDR1 DFQATT and CDR2 SNEGSKA (reference sequence). This CDR3 is built from 15 residues.

Details on this clonotype: A junction boundary mismatches the germline segment, possibly from a read error. This chain joins TRBV4-1 and TRBJ2-7; D gene uncertain. The length of the CDR3 is 14 residues. Germline V lookup: CDR1 MGHRA, CDR2 YSYEKL. The CDR3 loop is CASSQARLSCEQYF. CDR3 DNA sequence: TGCGCCAGCAGCCAAGCCAGGCTATCCTGCGAGCAGTACTTC.

Of note for this clonotype: A much larger clone sits a single nucleotide away, making a read error possible. The chain joins TRBV5-6 to TRBJ2-7; a possible D gene is TRBD1 (5 bases). Germline V CDR1 and CDR2: SGHDT, YYEEEE. Trimming pared 3 bases from V and 2 bases from J, leaving 30 bases between. The CDR3 is 20 residues long. The DNA for the CDR3 is TGTGCCAGCAGCTCCTCCTTCCGGGTCGACAGTAAGACATCTGCCTACGAGCAGTACTTC. Translation gives CASSSSFRVDSKTSAYEQYF.

This clonotype appeared many times. The chain uses TRBV20-1 and TRBJ2-1; D is ambiguous. V lost 3 bases and J 7 bases, leaving 13 bases between the germline ends. This CDR3 region has 13 residues. The germline V gene encodes CDR1 DFQATT and CDR2 SNEGSKA (reference sequence). The CDR3 is CSARVPSWNEQFF. CDR3 bases: TGCAGTGCTAGGGTCCCTAGTTGGAATGAGCAGTTCTTC.

This clonotype was seen ten or more times. This chain connects TRBV29-1 to TRBJ1-2, with D possibly TRBD1 on 5 matching bases. V lost 5 bases to trimming and J lost 4 bases, with 8 bases between them. The germline V gene has CDR1 SQVTM and CDR2 ANQGSEA. The CDR3 contains 11 residues. CDR3 coding DNA: TGCAGCGTTCAGGGACTCTATGGCTACACCTTC. This sequence encodes CSVQGLYGYTF.

This clonotype has ten or more counts. The chain is built from TRBV28 and TRBJ1-5; possible D gene TRBD1, 5 bases. The CDR3 is 15 amino acids. Trimming took 6 bases from V and 1 from J, leaving 13 bases between them. Germline V gene sequence: CDR1 MDHEN, CDR2 SYDVKM. CDR3 sequence (DNA): TGTGCCAGCAGAATACCGGGGGAAAGCAATCAGCCCCAGCATTTT. Amino acids: CASRIPGESNQPQHF.

As to this clonotype: A read error is possible here, since a much larger clone lies one base away. V is TRBV6-6 and J is TRBJ2-7, with a possible D match to TRBD1 (6 bases). Trimming shortened V by 0 bases and J by 3 bases, and 9 bases separated the two germline ends. The germline CDR1 and CDR2 sequences are MNHNY and SVGAGI (reference sequence). The length of the CDR3 is 14 residues. CDR3 sequence reads: CASSYSEGGYEQYF. CDR3 DNA sequence: TGTGCCAGCAGTTACTCGGAAGGGGGCTACGAGCAGTACTTC.

With regard to this clonotype: A read error may account for a junction end that differs from germline. The gene calls are TRBV4-3 and TRBJ1-1; possibly TRBD1 for D (6 bases). Germline-derived CDR1 and CDR2 are LGHNA and YSLEER. This CDR3 has 15 residues. Here the CDR3 DNA reads TGCGCCAGCAGCCAAGACTCGGCAGGGGCCACTGAAGCTCTCTTT. It specifies CASSQDSAGATEALF.

A remark on this clonotype: Possible read error: a much larger clone is one base away. For the CDR3, the DNA is TGTGCCAGCAGCTTGTGCGGACAGGACACAGATACGCAGTATTTT. This encodes CASSLCGQDTDTQYF. The V and J genes are TRBV5-4 and TRBJ2-3, with 7 positions matching TRBD1. The CDR3 extends over 15 amino acids. Germline values: CDR1 SGHNT, CDR2 YYREEE (reference sequence). V shed 1 base, J shed 2 bases, and the junction held 4 bases outside the gene matches.